The following is a TCR beta chain sequence with its context. Its antigen is not known. This record comes from a study of T cells after posttransplantation cyclophosphamide. Study-wide results and limits: After PTCy, TRB diversity resembled that of CNI/methotrexate controls. Later blood repertoires were often dominated by clones from the donor CD8+ memory compartment.

Trimming left V 3 bases short and J 3 bases short, with 9 bases between. This CDR3 region has 14 residues. The germline gives CDR1 SGHNT, CDR2 YENEEA. Produced via immunoSEQ multiplex PCR; TCRdb's table is partial and in-frame only. Of 13,000 to 15,000 clones listed, approximately 73% are singletons. On the day of bone marrow donation, the related graft donor provided peripheral blood. The sample consisted of memory CD4+ T cells sorted from PBMCs. J is TRBJ2-1 and V is TRBV11-3; possible D gene TRBD1, 6 bases. The TCR originated in a man in his forties or fifties. In DNA, the CDR3 is TGTGCCAGCAGCTTCGGACAGAACTACAATGAGCAGTTCTTC. The encoded protein is CASSFGQNYNEQFF.